The clone carrying this T cell receptor beta chain was counted many times. Its antigen is not identified. The sample belongs to a study of beta chain features in type 1 diabetes. Study findings and constraints: It was not settled here whether HLA type affects TCRB rearrangement. Equally in patients and controls, PCR might preferentially amplify shorter templates.

cDNA synthesis used the whole RNA isolate, giving expressed TCRB sequences. Here immunoSEQ multiplex PCR was the method, and the copy in TCRdb shows in-frame clones only, minus some. The data hold fewer than 400,000 clones, with 7.5% to 9% observed a single time. Sorting based on CD45RO/CCR7/CD25/CD127/CD95/CD27 separated CD4+ naive, central memory, regulatory and stem cell-like memory cells. Germline V gene data show CDR1 as MNHNY and CDR2 as SVGAGI (reference sequence). Trimming removed 6 bases at V and 1 base at J, with 6 bases between. The CDR3 totals 12 residues. The chain uses TRBV6-6 and TRBJ1-1; no clear D. The specimen sequenced was central memory CD4+ T cells from blood. This receptor was obtained from a young woman in good health. DNA for the CDR3: TGTGCCAGCAGAGTAGCGAACACTGAAGCTTTCTTT. This gives the protein CASRVANTEAFF.